This paragraph covers one T cell receptor beta chain sequence. This sample also contains other DNA sequences that code for the same CDR3. This sample is part of a study of shared clonotypes between healthy human individuals. Germline CDR1 and CDR2: SGHTA and FQGNSA. This CDR3 comprises 13 residues. Between the trimmed V and J ends, which lost 3 bases and 7 bases, there was a span of 10 bases. Terminally differentiated effector memory CD45RA+ cells were left out of the naive CD8 fraction, which was CD45RO-negative and positively selected for CCR7. Each subset's genomic DNA was shared equally among a number of immunoSEQ plates. Profiling relied on immunoSEQ multiplex PCR, and the TCRdb table lists in-frame clones only, not all of them. Among hundreds of thousands of clones, 96% were seen once, and the ten largest hold less than 0.25%.

Sequenced material: naive CD8+ T cells sorted from blood. The receptor was isolated from a young man in good health. This chain links TRBV7-2 with TRBJ1-5, with D possibly being TRBD1 (6 bases). In DNA form, the CDR3 reads TGTGCCAGCAGCTTGGGGGGCGGCCAGCCCCAGCATTTT. It yields the protein CASSLGGGQPQHF.